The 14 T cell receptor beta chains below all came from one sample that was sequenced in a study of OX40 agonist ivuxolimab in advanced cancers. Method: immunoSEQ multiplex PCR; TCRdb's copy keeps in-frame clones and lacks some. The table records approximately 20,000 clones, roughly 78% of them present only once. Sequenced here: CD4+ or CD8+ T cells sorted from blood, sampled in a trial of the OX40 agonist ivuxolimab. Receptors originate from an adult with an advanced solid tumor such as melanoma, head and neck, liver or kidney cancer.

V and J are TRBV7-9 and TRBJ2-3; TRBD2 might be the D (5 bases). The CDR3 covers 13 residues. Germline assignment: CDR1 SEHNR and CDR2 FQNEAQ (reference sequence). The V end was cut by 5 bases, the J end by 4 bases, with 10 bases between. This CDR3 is CASSLLDSDTQYF. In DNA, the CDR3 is TGTGCCAGCAGCCTTTTGGACTCAGATACGCAGTATTTT.

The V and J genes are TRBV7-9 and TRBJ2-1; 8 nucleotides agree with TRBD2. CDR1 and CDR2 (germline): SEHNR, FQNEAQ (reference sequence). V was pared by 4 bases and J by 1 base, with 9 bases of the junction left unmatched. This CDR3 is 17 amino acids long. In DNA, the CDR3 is TGTGCCAGCAGCTCCTTACCCGGGGGGGGGTCCTACAATGAGCAGTTCTTC. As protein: CASSSLPGGGSYNEQFF.

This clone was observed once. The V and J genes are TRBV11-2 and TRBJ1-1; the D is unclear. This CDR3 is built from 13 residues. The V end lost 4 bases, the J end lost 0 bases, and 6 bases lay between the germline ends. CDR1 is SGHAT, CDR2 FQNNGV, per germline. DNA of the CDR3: TGTGCCAGCAGCTACCACCTGAACACTGAAGCTTTCTTT. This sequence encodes CASSYHLNTEAFF. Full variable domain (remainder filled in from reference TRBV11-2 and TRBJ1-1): EAGVAQSPRYKIIEKRQSVAFWCNPISGHATLYWYQQILGQGPKLLIQFQNNGVVDDSQLPKDRFSAERLKGVDSTLKIQPAKLEDSAVYLCASSYHLNTEAFFGQGTRLTVV.

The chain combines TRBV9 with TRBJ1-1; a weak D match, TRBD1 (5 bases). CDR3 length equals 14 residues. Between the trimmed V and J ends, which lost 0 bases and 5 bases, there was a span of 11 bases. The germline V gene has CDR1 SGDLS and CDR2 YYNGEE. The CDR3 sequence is CASSVAIGGTEAFF. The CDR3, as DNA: TGTGCCAGCAGCGTAGCTATTGGGGGGACTGAAGCTTTCTTT.

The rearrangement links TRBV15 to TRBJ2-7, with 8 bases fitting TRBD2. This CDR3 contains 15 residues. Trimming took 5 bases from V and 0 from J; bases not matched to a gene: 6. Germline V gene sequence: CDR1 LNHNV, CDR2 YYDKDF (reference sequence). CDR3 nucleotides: TGTGCCACCAGCCCCGGCGGGGGGAGCTCCTACGAGCAGTACTTC. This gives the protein CATSPGGGSSYEQYF.

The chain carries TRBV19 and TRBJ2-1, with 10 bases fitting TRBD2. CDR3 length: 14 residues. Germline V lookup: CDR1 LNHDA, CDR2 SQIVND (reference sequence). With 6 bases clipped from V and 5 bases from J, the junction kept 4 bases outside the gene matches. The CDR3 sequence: CASSERGGHNEQFF. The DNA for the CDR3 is TGTGCCAGTAGCGAGCGGGGGGGGCACAATGAGCAGTTCTTC.

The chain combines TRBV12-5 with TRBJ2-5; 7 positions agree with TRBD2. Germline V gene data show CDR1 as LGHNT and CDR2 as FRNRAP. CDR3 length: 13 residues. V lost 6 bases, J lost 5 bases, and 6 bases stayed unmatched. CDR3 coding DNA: TGTGCTAGTGGCGGGGGGACGGTGGAGACCCAGTACTTC. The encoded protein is CASGGGTVETQYF. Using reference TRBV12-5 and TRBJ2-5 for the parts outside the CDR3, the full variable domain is DARVTQTPRHKVTEMGQEVTMRCQPILGHNTVFWYRQTMMQGLELLAYFRNRAPLDDSGMPKDRFSAEMPDATLATLKIQPSEPRDSAVYFCASGGGTVETQYFGPGTRLLVL.

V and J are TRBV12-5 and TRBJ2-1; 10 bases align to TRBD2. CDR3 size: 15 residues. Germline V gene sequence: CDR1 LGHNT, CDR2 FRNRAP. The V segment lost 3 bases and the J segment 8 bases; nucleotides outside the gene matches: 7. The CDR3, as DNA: TGTGCTAGTGGTTTAACGGCTAGCGGGAGTGATGAGCAGTTCTTC. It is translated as CASGLTASGSDEQFF.

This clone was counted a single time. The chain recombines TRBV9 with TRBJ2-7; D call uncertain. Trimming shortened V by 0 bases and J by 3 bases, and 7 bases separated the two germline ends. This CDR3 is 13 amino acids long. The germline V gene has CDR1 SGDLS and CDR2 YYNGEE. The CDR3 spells CASSVGANYEQYF. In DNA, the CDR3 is TGTGCCAGCAGCGTAGGGGCAAACTACGAGCAGTACTTC.

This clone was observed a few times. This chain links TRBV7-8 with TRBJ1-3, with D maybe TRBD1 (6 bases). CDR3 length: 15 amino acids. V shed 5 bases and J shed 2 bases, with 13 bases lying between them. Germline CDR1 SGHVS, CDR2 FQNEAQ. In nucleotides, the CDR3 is TGTGCCAGCAGCCCGACCGGGACACCTGGAAACACCATATATTTT. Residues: CASSPTGTPGNTIYF.

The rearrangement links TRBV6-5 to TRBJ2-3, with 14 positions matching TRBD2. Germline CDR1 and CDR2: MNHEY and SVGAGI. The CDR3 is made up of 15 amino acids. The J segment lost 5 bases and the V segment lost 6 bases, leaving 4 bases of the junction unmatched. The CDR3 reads CASRTTSGRGDTQYF. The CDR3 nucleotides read TGTGCCAGCAGAACGACTAGCGGGAGGGGAGATACGCAGTATTTT.

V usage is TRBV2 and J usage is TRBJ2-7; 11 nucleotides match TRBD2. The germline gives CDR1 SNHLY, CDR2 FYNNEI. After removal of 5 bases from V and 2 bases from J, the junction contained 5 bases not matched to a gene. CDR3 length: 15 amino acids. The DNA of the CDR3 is TGTGCCAGCAGTACCTTAGCGGGAGGGCCCTACGAGCAGTACTTC. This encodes CASSTLAGGPYEQYF. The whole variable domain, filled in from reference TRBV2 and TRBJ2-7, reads EPEVTQTPSHQVTQMGQEVILRCVPISNHLYFYWYRQILGQKVEFLVSFYNNEISEKSEIFDDQFSVERPDGSNFTLKIRSTKLEDSAMYFCASSTLAGGPYEQYFGPGTRLTVT.

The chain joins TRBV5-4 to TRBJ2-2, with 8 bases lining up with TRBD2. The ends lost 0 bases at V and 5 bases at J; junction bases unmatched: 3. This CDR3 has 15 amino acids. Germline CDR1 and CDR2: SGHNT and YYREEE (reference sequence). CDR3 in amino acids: CASSLGAGVTGELFF. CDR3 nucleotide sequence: TGTGCCAGCAGCTTGGGAGCGGGAGTTACCGGGGAGCTGTTTTTT.

The CDR3 bases are TGTGCCAGCAGAGCTACGACAGGAAATCAGCCCCAGCATTTT. It translates to CASRATTGNQPQHF. This rearrangement joins TRBV27 to TRBJ1-5, with D possibly matching TRBD1 (6 bases). V was trimmed by 6 bases and J by 4 bases, leaving 13 bases between them. CDR1 is MNHEY, CDR2 SMNVEV, per germline (reference sequence). The CDR3 sequence is 14 residues long.